Listed below are T cell receptor beta chains from one sample, sequenced in a study of beta chain features in type 1 diabetes. TCRdb's table, derived via immunoSEQ multiplex PCR, lists solely in-frame clones and lacks some. The table includes approximately 730,000 clones, 13% detected once. Sequenced input: naive CD4+ T cells from blood. Source of these receptors: a young man with type 1 diabetes. Both conserved end residues are part of each CDR3. Fields, in order: clone size, D gene, V gene, J gene, CDR3 DNA, CDR3 protein. A D gene is named only where the DNA matches it firmly. Clone sizes are given selectively: once, few, many, or a class where the clone is expanded.

>many|NA|TRBV13|TRBJ1-4
TGTGCCAGCACCCGGGGCCCTAATGAAAAACTGTTTTTT
CASTRGPNEKLFF
>few|NA|TRBV7-9|TRBJ1-3
TGTGCCAGCAGCTTACGGCTACAGACAAATGGAAACACCATATATTTT
CASSLRLQTNGNTIYF
>NA|NA|TRBV30|TRBJ1-2
TGTGCCTGGAGTAGCGAAGGGGTTTATGGCTACACCTTC
CAWSSEGVYGYTF
>NA|NA|TRBV5-4|TRBJ2-5
TGTGCCAGCAGCCGTCAGGAGACCCAGTACTTC
CASSRQETQYF
>NA|TRBD1|TRBV15|TRBJ1-2
TGTGCCACCAGCCCTCGAACAGGGGGCGACTATGGCTACACCTTC
CATSPRTGGDYGYTF
>few|TRBD1|TRBV7-9|TRBJ1-6
TGTGCCAGCAGCTTGGCAGGGGGGAAAAGCTCACCCCTCCACTTT
CASSLAGGKSSPLHF
>NA|NA|TRBV10-1|TRBJ2-1
TGCGCCAGCAGTCGACACGCCAATGAGCAGTTCTTC
CASSRHANEQFF
>NA|NA|TRBV28|TRBJ2-6
TGTGCCAGCAGTGCTACAGGGTTAGCTGGGGCCAACGTCCTGACTTTC
CASSATGLAGANVLTF
>few|NA|TRBV7-8|TRBJ1-4
TGTGCCAGCAGCTCGCCGTTTGATGTACAGACGGCGAGGAAACTGTTTTTT
CASSSPFDVQTARKLFF
>few|TRBD1|TRBV30|TRBJ1-4
TGTGCCTGGAGCAGCGGGCAGGGGGCGCGATATGAAAAACTGTTTTTT
CAWSSGQGARYEKLFF
>NA|TRBD2|TRBV10-2|TRBJ2-5
TGCGCCAGCAGTGAGTCGACTCTTTTGGCGGGGGTGGAAGAGACCCAGTACTTC
CASSESTLLAGVEETQYF
>few|TRBD1|TRBV7-9|TRBJ2-3
TGTGCCAGCAGCACGGGGACAGCCCTACAGTATTTT
CASSTGTALQYF
>NA|NA|TRBV5-1|TRBJ1-2
TGCGCCAGCAGCGCCGGACGGGAGGACTATGGCTACACCTTC
CASSAGREDYGYTF
>NA|NA|TRBV7-3|TRBJ2-6
TGTGCCAGTGGTGGGGCGTCAAGCTCTGGGGCCAACGTCCTGACTTTC
CASGGASSSGANVLTF
>few|NA|TRBV19|TRBJ2-1
TGTGCCAGTAGTATATACCGTGACTCCCGGTTAGGGTACAATGAGCAGTTCTTC
CASSIYRDSRLGYNEQFF
>NA|TRBD2|TRBV5-4|TRBJ2-2
TGTGCCAGCAGCCTTAGCGGGCGTAACACCGGGGAGCTGTTTTTT
CASSLSGRNTGELFF
>few|TRBD1|TRBV9|TRBJ2-1
TGTGCCAGCAGCCCTCGACAGGGTATGTACAATGAGCAGTTCTTC
CASSPRQGMYNEQFF
>few|NA|TRBV27|TRBJ1-2
TGTGCCAGCACCACCTCAGCGGGGGGAGTCTATGGCTACACCTTC
CASTTSAGGVYGYTF
>few|NA|TRBV10-3|TRBJ2-7
TGTGCCATCAGTCCCGGGCAATCCTACGAGCAGTACTTC
CAISPGQSYEQYF
>few|NA|TRBV7-9|TRBJ1-2
TGTGCCAGCAGCTTAGTCCCAGGGGAAGGGAACTATGGCTACACCTTC
CASSLVPGEGNYGYTF
>NA|NA|TRBV5-1|TRBJ1-2
TGCGCCAGCAGCTTCGCCAGTGGAGTGGGCTACACCTTC
CASSFASGVGYTF
>few|TRBD1|TRBV6-1|TRBJ2-7
TGTGCCAGCAGTGATTACAGGGGGCCCTACGAGCAGTACTTC
CASSDYRGPYEQYF
>few|NA|TRBV7-6|TRBJ2-5
TGTGCCAGCAGCTTAGCGCTGGCCGGGAGCGAGACCCAGTACTTC
CASSLALAGSETQYF
>few|NA|TRBV4-1|TRBJ1-1
TGCGCCAGCAGCCACACCCCCGGGGGGAGAGACACTGAAGCTTTCTTT
CASSHTPGGRDTEAFF
>few|TRBD1|TRBV18|TRBJ1-1
TGTGCCAGCTCACCAAGGACAGGCGATGAAGCTTTCTTT
CASSPRTGDEAFF
>few|TRBD1|TRBV4-1|TRBJ1-6
TGCGCCAGCAGCCCAGGGACAGACAATAATTCACCCCTCCACTTT
CASSPGTDNNSPLHF
>NA|NA|TRBV7-2|TRBJ2-2
TGTGCCAGCAGCTCCGGGACACGGGGTTTCGGGGAGCTGTTTTTT
CASSSGTRGFGELFF